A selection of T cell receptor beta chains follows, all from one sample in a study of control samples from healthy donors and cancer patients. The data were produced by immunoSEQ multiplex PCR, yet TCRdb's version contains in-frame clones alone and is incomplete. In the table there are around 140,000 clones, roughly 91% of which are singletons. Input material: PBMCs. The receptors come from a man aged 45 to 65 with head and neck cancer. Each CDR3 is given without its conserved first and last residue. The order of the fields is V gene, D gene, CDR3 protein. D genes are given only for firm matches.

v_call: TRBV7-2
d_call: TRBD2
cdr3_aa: ASSLTSGRHNEQF

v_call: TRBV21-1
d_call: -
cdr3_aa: ASSQGLAEFTQETQY

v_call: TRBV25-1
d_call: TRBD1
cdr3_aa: ASSVLQGSISSPLH

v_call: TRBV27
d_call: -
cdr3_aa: ASSLGRQKHANTGELF

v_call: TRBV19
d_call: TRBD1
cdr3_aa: ASSIIWGQGHYGYT

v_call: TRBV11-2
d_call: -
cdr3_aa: ASSLAWGRYEQY

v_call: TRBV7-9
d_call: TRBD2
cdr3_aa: ASSNLAGSSTDTQY

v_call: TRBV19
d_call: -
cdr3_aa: ASSVRGLLISYNEQF

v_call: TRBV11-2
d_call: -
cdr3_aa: ASSFPTEIYEQY

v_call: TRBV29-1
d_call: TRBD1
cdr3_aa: SVLGTGSVNTEAF

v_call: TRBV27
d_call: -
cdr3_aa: ASSLGRGVEQF

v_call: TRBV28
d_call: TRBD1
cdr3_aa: ASSRSGTGSGYT

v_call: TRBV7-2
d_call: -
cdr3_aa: ASSLERDQPQH

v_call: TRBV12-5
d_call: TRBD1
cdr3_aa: ASGLILDRGSTDTQY

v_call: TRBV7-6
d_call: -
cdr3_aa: ASSLRGNTEAF

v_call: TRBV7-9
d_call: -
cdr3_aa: ASSLERELF

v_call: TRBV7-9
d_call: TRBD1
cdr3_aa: ASSDRGHRDTGELF

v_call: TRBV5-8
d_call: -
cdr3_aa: ASSRLTTDTQY

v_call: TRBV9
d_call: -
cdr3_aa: ASSVASGTEAF

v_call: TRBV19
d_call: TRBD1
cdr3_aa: ASRSTGGYEQY

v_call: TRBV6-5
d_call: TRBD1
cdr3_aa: ASSSWTGEETQY

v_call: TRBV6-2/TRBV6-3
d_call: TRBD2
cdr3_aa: ASSTPGLAGVPSYNEQF

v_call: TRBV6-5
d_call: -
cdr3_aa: ASSYSYDTADTQY

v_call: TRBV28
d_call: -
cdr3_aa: ASSKYRTYEQY

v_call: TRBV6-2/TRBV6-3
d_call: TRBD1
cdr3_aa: ASSFFQTGDGYT

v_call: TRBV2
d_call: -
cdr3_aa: ASSDLANYGYT

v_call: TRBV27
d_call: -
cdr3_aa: ASSIGASYEQY

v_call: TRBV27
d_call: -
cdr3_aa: ASSLGPLDSPLH

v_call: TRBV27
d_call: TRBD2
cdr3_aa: ASSFSSGRDIQY

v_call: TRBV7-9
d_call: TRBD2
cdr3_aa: ASSPEGLAGVEQF

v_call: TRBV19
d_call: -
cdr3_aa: ATGPGDNNGELF

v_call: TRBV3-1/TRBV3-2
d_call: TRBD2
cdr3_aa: ASSGLASGELF

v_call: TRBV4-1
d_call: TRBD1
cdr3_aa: ASSHSGQGFYEQY

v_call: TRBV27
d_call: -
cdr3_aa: ASSLGSRYNSPLH

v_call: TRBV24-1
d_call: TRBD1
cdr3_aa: ATTSRQGSSSETQY

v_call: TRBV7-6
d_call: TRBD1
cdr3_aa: ASSPGTVHMNTEAF

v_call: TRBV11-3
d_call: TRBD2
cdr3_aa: ASSLAGGGADTQY

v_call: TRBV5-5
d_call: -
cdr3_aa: ASSLEGPDYNEQF

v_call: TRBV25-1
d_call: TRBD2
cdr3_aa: ASSPLAGESYNEQF